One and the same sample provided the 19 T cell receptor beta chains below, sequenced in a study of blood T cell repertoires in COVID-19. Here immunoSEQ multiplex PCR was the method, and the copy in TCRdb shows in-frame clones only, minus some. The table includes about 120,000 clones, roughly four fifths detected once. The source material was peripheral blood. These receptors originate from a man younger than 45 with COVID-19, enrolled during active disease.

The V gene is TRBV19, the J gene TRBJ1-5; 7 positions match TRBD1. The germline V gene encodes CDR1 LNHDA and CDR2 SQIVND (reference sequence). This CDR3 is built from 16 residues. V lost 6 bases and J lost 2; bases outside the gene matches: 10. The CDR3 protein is CASRPQTGKGNQPQHF. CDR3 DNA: TGTGCCAGTAGACCTCAGACAGGGAAAGGCAATCAGCCCCAGCATTTT.

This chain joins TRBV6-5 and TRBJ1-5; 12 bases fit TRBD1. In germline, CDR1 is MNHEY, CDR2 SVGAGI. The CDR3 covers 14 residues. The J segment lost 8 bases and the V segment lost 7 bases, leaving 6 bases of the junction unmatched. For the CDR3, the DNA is TGTGCCAGCACACCGGGACAGGGGGCTGAGCCCCAGCATTTT. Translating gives CASTPGQGAEPQHF.

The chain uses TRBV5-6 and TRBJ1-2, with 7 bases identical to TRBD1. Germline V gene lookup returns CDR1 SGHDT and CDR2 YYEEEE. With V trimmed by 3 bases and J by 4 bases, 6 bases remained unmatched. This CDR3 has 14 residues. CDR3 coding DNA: TGTGCCAGCAGCTCCGGACAGGTGAGCTATGGCTACACCTTC. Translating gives CASSSGQVSYGYTF.

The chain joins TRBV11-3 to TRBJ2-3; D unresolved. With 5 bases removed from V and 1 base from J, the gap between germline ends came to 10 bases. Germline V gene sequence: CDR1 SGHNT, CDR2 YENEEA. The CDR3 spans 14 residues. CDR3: CASSPSLGTDTQYF. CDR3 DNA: TGTGCCAGCAGCCCTAGTTTGGGCACAGATACGCAGTATTTT.

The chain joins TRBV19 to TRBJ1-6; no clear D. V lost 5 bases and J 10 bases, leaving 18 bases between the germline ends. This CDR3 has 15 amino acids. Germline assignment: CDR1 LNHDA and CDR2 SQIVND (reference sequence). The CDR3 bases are TGTGCCAGTAGTTTTTCGTGGGTTTCGGGATCACCCCTCCACTTT. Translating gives CASSFSWVSGSPLHF.

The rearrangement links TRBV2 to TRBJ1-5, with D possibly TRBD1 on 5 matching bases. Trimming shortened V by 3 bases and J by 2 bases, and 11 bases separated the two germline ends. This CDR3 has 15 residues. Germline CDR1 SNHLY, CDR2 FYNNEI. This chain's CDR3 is CASSEGGDGNQPQHF. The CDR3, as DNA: TGTGCCAGCAGTGAGGGGGGTGATGGCAATCAGCCCCAGCATTTT.

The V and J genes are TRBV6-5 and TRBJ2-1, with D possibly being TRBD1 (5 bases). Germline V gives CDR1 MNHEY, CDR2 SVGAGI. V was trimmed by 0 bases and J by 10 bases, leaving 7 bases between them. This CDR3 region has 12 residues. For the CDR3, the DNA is TGTGCCAGCAGTTACTCGCAGGGCGAGCAGTTCTTC. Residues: CASSYSQGEQFF.

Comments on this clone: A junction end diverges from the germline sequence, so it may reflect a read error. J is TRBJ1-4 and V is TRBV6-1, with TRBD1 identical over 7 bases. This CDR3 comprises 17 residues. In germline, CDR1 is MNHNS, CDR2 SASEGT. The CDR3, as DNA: TGTGCCAGCAGCGAAGGGCCTACAGGGGAAACTAATGAAAAACTGTTTTTT. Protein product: CASSEGPTGETNEKLFF.

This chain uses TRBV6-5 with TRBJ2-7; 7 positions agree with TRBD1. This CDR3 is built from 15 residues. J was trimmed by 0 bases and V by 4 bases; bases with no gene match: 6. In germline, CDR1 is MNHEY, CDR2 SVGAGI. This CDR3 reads CASSWDRDSSYEQYF. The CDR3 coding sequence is TGTGCCAGCAGTTGGGACAGAGACAGCTCCTACGAGCAGTACTTC.

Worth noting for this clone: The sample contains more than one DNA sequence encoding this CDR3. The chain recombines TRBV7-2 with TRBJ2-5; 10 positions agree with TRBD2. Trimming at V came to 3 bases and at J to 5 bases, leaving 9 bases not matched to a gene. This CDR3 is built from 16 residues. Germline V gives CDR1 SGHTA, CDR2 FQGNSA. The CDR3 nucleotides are TGTGCCAGCAGCTTGGTGGCGAGCGGGGGGGCCGAGACCCAGTACTTC. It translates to CASSLVASGGAETQYF.

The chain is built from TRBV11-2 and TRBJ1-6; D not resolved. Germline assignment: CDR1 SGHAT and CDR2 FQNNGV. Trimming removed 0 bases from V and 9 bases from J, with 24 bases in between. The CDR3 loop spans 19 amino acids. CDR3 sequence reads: CASSLDRFTGLEAVSPLHF. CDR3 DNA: TGTGCCAGCAGCTTAGATCGATTTACCGGGTTGGAGGCCGTTTCACCCCTCCACTTT.

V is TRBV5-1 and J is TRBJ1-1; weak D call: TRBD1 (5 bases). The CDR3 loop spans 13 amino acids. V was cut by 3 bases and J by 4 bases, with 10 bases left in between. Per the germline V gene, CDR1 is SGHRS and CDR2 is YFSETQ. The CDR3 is CASSSLDTTEAFF. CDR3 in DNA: TGCGCCAGCAGCTCGCTGGACACCACTGAAGCTTTCTTT. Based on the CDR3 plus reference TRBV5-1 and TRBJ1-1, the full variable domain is KAGVTQTPRYLIKTRGQQVTLSCSPISGHRSVSWYQQTPGQGLQFLFEYFSETQRNKGNFPGRFSGRQFSNSRSEMNVSTLELGDSALYLCASSSLDTTEAFFGQGTRLTVV.

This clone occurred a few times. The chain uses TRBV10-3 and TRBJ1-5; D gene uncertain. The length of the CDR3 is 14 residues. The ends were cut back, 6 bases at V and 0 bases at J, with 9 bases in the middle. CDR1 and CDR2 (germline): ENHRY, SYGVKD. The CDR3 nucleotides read TGTGCCATCAGGTCAGATGATAGCAATCAGCCCCAGCATTTT. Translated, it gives CAIRSDDSNQPQHF.

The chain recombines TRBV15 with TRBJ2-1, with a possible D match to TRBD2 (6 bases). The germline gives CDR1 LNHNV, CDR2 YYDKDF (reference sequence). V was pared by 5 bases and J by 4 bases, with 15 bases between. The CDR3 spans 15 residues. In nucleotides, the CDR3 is TGTGCCACCAGCTATGAGTTAGCGGTATACAATGAGCAGTTCTTC. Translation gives CATSYELAVYNEQFF.

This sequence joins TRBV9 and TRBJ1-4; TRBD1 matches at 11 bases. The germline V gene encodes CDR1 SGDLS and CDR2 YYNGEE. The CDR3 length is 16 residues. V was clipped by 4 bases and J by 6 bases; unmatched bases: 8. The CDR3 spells CASSTQDRGPYEKLFF. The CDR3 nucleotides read TGTGCCAGCAGCACCCAGGACAGGGGGCCATATGAAAAACTGTTTTTT.

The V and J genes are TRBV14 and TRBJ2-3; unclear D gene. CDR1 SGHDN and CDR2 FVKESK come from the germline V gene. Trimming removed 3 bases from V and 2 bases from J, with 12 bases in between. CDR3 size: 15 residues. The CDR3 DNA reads TGTGCCAGCAGCCAGGCGGTCTCCCCCACAGATACGCAGTATTTT. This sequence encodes CASSQAVSPTDTQYF.

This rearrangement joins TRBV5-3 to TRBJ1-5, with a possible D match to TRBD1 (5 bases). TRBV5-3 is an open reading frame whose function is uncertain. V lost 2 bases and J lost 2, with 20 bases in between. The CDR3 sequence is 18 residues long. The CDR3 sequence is CARSLRQGIGVRNQPQHF. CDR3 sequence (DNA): TGTGCCAGAAGCTTAAGGCAGGGTATCGGAGTTCGCAATCAGCCCCAGCATTTT.

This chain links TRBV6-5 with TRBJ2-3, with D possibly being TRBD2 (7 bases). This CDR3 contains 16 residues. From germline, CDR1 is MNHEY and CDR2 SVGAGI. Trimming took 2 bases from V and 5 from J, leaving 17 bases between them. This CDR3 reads CASSYQGGGALDTQYF. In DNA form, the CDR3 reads TGTGCCAGCAGTTACCAGGGAGGGGGGGCCTTAGATACGCAGTATTTT.

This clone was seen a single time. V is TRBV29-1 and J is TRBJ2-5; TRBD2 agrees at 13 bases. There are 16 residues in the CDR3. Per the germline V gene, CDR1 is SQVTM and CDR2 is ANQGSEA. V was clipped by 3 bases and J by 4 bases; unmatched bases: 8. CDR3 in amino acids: CSVDGTSGGAGETQYF. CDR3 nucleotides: TGCAGCGTTGACGGCACTAGCGGGGGGGCAGGAGAGACCCAGTACTTC.